Following are 12 T cell receptor beta chains from one sample sequenced in a study of blood T cell repertoires in COVID-19. Measured with immunoSEQ multiplex PCR; TCRdb has only the in-frame clones, and not every one. The data hold about 80,000 clones, with roughly four fifths observed a single time. Sequenced input: peripheral blood. These receptors were obtained from a human donor in a cohort sampled during active COVID-19.

The CDR3 DNA sequence: TGTGCCAGCAGCGTCGGCCCGACAGGGGGGGTCGGGGAGCTGTTTTTT. Protein product: CASSVGPTGGVGELFF. The chain couples TRBV9 to TRBJ2-2; 9 bases line up with TRBD1. With 2 bases clipped from V and 7 bases from J, the junction kept 9 bases outside the gene matches. In germline, CDR1 is SGDLS, CDR2 YYNGEE. The CDR3 has 16 residues.

The CDR3 spells CASSLGFSGNTIYF. In DNA form, the CDR3 reads TGTGCCAGCAGCCTCGGGTTCTCTGGAAACACCATATATTTT. The V call is TRBV14, the J call TRBJ1-3; no reliable D call. The CDR3 is 14 residues long. V was trimmed by 4 bases and J by 0 bases, leaving 7 bases between them. The V gene's germline CDR1 is SGHDN and CDR2 FVKESK. The complete variable domain, with remaining parts taken from reference TRBV14 and TRBJ1-3, reads EAGVTQFPSHSVIEKGQTVTLRCDPISGHDNLYWYRRVMGKEIKFLLHFVKESKQDESGMPNNRFLAERTGGTYSTLKVQPAELEDSGVYFCASSLGFSGNTIYFGEGSWLTVV.

The chain joins TRBV19 to TRBJ1-1, with D maybe TRBD1 (6 bases). This CDR3 is 14 amino acids long. The germline V gene encodes CDR1 LNHDA and CDR2 SQIVND (reference sequence). V gave up 7 bases and J gave up 2 bases, with 14 bases separating them. CDR3: CASIPQGFNTEAFF. As DNA, the CDR3 is TGTGCCAGTATCCCCCAGGGGTTCAACACTGAAGCTTTCTTT.

The genes are TRBV12-3 or TRBV12-4 and TRBJ1-1; D is uncertain. Trimming removed 6 bases at V and 11 bases at J, with 16 bases between. The CDR3 runs 12 residues. The CDR3 region is CASRPEARRAFF. CDR3 nucleotide sequence: TGTGCCAGCAGACCTGAGGCCCGGCGGGCTTTCTTT.

The rearrangement links TRBV4-1 to TRBJ1-2, with D possibly matching TRBD1 (6 bases). In germline, CDR1 is MGHRA, CDR2 YSYEKL. V lost 0 bases and J 4 bases, leaving 15 bases between the germline ends. The CDR3 contains 16 residues. The CDR3 is CASSQETGQFGYGYTF. In nucleotides, the CDR3 is TGCGCCAGCAGCCAAGAAACCGGACAGTTCGGCTATGGCTACACCTTC.

This clone was detected a few times. The rearrangement links TRBV6-5 to TRBJ1-4; a possible D gene is TRBD1 (5 bases). This CDR3 spans 11 amino acids. Trimming took off 6 bases at V and 13 bases at J, with 12 bases between the two ends. Looked up from germline, CDR1 is MNHEY and CDR2 is SVGAGI. CDR3 sequence (DNA): TGTGCCAGCAGCCGGGCCCAGGGACTGTTTTTT. This translates into CASSRAQGLFF.

V usage is TRBV11-2 and J usage is TRBJ2-7; 13 nucleotides line up with TRBD2. CDR3 length: 15 amino acids. The J segment lost 4 bases and the V segment lost 5 bases, leaving 5 bases of the junction unmatched. Germline-derived CDR1 and CDR2 are SGHAT and FQNNGV. In DNA form, the CDR3 reads TGTGCCAGCAGCCAACGGACTAGCGGGGGTTACGAGCAGTACTTC. Residues: CASSQRTSGGYEQYF.

This clone was detected only a few times. This chain joins TRBV4-2 and TRBJ2-2; 9 nucleotides line up with TRBD1. This CDR3 region has 15 residues. Germline CDR1 is LGHNA and CDR2 is YNFKEQ. The junction had 4 bases not matched to a gene; V was cut back by 1 base and J by 7 bases. The CDR3 protein is CASSQADRGSGELFF. The DNA of the CDR3 is TGTGCCAGCAGCCAAGCGGACAGGGGCAGCGGGGAGCTGTTTTTT.

The chain couples TRBV5-4 to TRBJ1-4; 9 bases are a match to TRBD1. CDR3 length: 14 residues. Germline V gene lookup returns CDR1 SGHNT and CDR2 YYREEE (reference sequence). Trimming at V came to 4 bases and at J to 8 bases, leaving 6 bases not matched to a gene. CDR3 region: CASSLDRGDEKLFF. In DNA, the CDR3 is TGTGCCAGCAGCCTAGACAGGGGGGACGAAAAACTGTTTTTT.

This clone was detected a few times. The chain recombines TRBV25-1 with TRBJ2-2, with 7 bases matching TRBD1. The CDR3 sequence is 15 residues long. CDR1 is MGHDK and CDR2 is SYGVNS in the germline V gene. V lost 2 bases, J lost 7 bases, and 7 bases stayed unmatched. CDR3 sequence reads: CASSEGTVGIGELFF. In DNA form, the CDR3 reads TGTGCCAGCAGTGAAGGGACAGTAGGGATCGGGGAGCTGTTTTTT.

J is TRBJ1-5 and V is TRBV6-6; D unclear. The length of the CDR3 is 13 residues. CDR1 is MNHNY and CDR2 is SVGAGI in the germline V gene (reference sequence). The V end was cut by 5 bases, the J end by 7 bases, with 12 bases between. The CDR3: CASSTTLRQPQHF. DNA of the CDR3: TGTGCCAGCAGTACTACACTAAGGCAGCCCCAGCATTTT.

The table lists this clone with a few counts. This chain joins TRBV4-2 and TRBJ1-5; TRBD1 matches at 8 bases. The CDR3 has 15 residues. The germline V gene encodes CDR1 LGHNA and CDR2 YNFKEQ. The ends lost 2 bases at V and 6 bases at J; junction bases unmatched: 6. The CDR3 DNA follows: TGTGCCAGCAGCCAACTAGGACAGGGCGGTCAGCCCCAGCATTTT. Encoded protein: CASSQLGQGGQPQHF.